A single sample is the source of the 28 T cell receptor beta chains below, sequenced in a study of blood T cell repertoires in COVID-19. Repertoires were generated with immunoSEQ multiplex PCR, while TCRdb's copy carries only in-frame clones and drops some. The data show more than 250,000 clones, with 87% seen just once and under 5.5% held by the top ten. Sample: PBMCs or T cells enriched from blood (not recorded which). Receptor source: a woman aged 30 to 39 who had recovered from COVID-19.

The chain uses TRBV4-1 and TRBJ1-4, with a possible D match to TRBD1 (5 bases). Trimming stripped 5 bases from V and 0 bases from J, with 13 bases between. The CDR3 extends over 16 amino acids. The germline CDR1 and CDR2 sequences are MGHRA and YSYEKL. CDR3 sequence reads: CASSEIRASTNEKLFF. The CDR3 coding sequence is TGCGCCAGCAGCGAAATCAGGGCCTCAACTAATGAAAAACTGTTTTTT.

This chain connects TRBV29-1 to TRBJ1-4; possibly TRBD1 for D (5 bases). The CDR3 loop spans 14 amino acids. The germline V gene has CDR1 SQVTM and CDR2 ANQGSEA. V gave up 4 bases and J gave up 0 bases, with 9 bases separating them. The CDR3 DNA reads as TGCAGCGTTGCGACGGGGGCAACTAATGAAAAACTGTTTTTT. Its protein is CSVATGATNEKLFF.

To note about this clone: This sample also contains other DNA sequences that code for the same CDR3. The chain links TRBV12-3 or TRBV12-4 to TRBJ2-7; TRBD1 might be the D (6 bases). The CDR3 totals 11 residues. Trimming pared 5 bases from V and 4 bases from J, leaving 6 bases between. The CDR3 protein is CASSRGYEQYF. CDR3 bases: TGTGCCAGCAGTAGGGGGTACGAGCAGTACTTC.

CDR3 nucleotide sequence: TGTGCCAGCATAAGGGGCCCCAAGGGATTCGGCGATGAGCAGTTCTTC. It yields the protein CASIRGPKGFGDEQFF. The chain carries TRBV6-4 and TRBJ2-1; D may be TRBD1 (5 bases). The CDR3 covers 16 residues. The V and J ends lost 7 bases and 8 bases respectively, with 24 bases between them. CDR1 is MRHNA and CDR2 is SNTAGT in the germline V gene.

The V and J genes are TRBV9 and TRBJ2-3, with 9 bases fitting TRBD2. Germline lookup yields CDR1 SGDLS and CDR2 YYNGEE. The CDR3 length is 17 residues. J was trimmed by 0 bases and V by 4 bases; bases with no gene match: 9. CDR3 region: CASSSGLAGSSTDTQYF. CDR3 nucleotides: TGTGCCAGCAGCTCAGGGCTAGCGGGGTCTAGCACAGATACGCAGTATTTT.

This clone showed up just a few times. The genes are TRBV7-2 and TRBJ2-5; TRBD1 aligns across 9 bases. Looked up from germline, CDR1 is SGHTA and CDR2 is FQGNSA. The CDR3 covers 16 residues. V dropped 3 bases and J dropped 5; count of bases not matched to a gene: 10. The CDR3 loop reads CASSFTGGGIDETQYF. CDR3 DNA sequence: TGTGCCAGCAGCTTTACAGGGGGCGGTATTGACGAGACCCAGTACTTC.

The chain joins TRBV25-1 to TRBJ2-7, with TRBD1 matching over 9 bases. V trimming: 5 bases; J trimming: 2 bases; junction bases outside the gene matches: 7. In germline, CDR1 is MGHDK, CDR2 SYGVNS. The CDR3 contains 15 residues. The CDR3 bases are TGTGCCAGCAGTCCGACGGGGGACAGGGCCTACGAGCAGTACTTC. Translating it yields CASSPTGDRAYEQYF.

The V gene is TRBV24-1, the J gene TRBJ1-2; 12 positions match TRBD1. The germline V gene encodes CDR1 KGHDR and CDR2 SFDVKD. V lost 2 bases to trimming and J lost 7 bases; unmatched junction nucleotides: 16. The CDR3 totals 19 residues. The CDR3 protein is CATSDSRYTGQGARSGYTF. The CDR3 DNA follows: TGTGCCACCAGTGATTCCCGCTATACGGGACAGGGGGCGAGAAGTGGCTACACCTTC.

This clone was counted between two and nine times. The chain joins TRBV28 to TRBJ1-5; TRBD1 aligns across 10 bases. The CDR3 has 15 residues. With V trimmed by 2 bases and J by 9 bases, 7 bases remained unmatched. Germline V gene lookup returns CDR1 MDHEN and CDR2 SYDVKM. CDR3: CASSLDRGRGRPQHF. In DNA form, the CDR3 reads TGTGCCAGCAGTTTAGACAGGGGGCGCGGGCGGCCCCAGCATTTT.

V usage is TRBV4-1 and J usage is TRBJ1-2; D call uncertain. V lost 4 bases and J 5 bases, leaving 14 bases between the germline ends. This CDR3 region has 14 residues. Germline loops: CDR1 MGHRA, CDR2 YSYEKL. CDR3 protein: CASSPLRSGYGYTF. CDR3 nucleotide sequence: TGCGCCAGCAGCCCGTTGAGATCTGGTTATGGCTACACCTTC.

The DNA for the CDR3 is TGTGCCAGCAGCCGTTTGCGGCTGAACACCGGGGAGCTGTTTTTT. Its protein product is CASSRLRLNTGELFF. This sequence joins TRBV14 and TRBJ2-2; D remains unclear. The CDR3 runs to 15 residues. The germline V gene encodes CDR1 SGHDN and CDR2 FVKESK. The ends were cut back, 4 bases at V and 1 base at J, with 10 bases in the middle.

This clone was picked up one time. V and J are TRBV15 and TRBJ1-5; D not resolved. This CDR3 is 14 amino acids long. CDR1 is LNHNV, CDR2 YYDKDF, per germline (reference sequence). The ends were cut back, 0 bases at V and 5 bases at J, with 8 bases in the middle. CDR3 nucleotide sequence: TGTGCCACCAGCAGAGATTTAGGAGATCAGCCCCAGCATTTT. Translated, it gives CATSRDLGDQPQHF.

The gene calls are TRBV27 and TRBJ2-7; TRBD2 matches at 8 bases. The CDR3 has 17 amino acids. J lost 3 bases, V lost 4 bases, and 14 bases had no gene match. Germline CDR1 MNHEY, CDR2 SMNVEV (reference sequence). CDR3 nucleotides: TGTGCCAGCAGTTCGACCAGCGGGGGCCGACCCTTCTACGAGCAGTACTTC. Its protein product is CASSSTSGGRPFYEQYF.

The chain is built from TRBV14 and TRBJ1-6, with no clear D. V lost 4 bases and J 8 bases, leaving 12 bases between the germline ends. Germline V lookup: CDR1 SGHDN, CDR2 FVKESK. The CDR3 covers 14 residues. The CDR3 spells CASSLQDSYSPLHF. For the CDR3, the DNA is TGTGCCAGCAGCCTGCAGGACTCTTATTCACCCCTCCACTTT. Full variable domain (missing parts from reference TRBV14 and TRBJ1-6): EAGVTQFPSHSVIEKGQTVTLRCDPISGHDNLYWYRRVMGKEIKFLLHFVKESKQDESGMPNNRFLAERTGGTYSTLKVQPAELEDSGVYFCASSLQDSYSPLHFGNGTRLTVT.

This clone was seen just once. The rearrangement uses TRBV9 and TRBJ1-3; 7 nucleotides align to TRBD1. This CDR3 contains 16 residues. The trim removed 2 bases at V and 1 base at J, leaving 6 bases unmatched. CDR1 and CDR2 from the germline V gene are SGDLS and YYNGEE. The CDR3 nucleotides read TGTGCCAGCAGCGTCCAGACAGGGACTTCTGGAAACACCATATATTTT. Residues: CASSVQTGTSGNTIYF.

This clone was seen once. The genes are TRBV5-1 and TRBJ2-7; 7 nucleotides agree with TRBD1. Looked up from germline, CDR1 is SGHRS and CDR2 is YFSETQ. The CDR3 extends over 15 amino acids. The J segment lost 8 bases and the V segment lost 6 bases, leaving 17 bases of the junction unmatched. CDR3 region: CASTVTGTDYTKQYF. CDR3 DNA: TGCGCCAGCACCGTAACCGGGACAGACTATACGAAGCAGTACTTC.

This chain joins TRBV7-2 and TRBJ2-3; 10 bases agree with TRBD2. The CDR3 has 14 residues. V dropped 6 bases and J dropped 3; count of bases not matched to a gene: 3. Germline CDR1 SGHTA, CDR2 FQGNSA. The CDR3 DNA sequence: TGTGCCAGCAGGAAACTAGCGGGGACAGATACGCAGTATTTT. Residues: CASRKLAGTDTQYF.

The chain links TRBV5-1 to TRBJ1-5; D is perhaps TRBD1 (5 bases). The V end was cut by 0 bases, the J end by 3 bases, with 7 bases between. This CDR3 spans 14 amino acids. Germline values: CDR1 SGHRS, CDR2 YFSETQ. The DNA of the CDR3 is TGCGCCAGCAGCTTGGGCGGGACCAATCAGCCCCAGCATTTT. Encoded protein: CASSLGGTNQPQHF.

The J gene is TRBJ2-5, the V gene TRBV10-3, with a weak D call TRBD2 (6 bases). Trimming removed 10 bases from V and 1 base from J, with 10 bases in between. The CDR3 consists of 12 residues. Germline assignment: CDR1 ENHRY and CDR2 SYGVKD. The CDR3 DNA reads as TGTGCCACCGGGACTCGCCAAGAGACCCAGTACTTC. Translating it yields CATGTRQETQYF.

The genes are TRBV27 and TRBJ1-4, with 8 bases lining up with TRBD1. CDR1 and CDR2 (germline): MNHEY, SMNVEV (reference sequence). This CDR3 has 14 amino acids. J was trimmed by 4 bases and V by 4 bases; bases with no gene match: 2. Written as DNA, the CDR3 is TGTGCCAGCAGTTGGACAGGGATTAATGAAAAACTGTTTTTT. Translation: CASSWTGINEKLFF.

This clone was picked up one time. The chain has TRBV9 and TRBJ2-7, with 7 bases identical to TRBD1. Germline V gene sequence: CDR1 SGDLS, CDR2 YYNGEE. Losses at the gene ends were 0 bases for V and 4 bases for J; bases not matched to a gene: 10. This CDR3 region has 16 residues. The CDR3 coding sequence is TGTGCCAGCAGCGTAGCTACGGGGACAGATGTTTACGAGCAGTACTTC. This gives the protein CASSVATGTDVYEQYF.

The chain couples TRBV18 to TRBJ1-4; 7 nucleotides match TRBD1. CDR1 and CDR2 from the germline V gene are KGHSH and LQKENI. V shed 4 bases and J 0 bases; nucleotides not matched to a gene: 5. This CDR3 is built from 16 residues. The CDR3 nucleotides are TGTGCCAGCTCACTAGGGGACAGCCCAACTAATGAAAAACTGTTTTTT. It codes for CASSLGDSPTNEKLFF.

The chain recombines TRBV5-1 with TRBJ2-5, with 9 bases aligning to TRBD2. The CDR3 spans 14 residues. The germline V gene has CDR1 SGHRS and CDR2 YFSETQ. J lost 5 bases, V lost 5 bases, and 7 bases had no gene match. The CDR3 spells CASRASGASETQYF. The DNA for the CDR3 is TGCGCCAGCAGGGCTAGCGGGGCCAGCGAGACCCAGTACTTC.

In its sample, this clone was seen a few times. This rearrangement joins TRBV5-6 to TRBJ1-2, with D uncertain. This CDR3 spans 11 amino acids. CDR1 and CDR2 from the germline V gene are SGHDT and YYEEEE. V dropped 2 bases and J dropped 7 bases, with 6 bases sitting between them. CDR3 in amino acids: CASSFIFGYTF. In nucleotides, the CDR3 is TGTGCCAGCAGCTTTATTTTTGGCTACACCTTC. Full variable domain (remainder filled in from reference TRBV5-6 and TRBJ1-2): DAGVTQSPTHLIKTRGQQVTLRCSPKSGHDTVSWYQQALGQGPQFIFQYYEEEERQRGNFPDRFSGHQFPNYSSELNVNALLLGDSALYLCASSFIFGYTFGSGTRLTVV.

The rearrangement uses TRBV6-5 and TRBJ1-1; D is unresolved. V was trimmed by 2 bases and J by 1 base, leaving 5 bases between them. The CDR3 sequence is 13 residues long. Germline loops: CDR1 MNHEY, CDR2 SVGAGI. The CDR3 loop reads CASSYAQNTEAFF. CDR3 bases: TGTGCCAGCAGTTACGCACAGAACACTGAAGCTTTCTTT.

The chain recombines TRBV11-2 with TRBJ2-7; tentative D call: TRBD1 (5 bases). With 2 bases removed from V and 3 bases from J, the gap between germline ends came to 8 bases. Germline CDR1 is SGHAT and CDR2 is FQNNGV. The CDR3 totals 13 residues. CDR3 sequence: CASSLWGGYEQYF. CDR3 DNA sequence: TGTGCCAGCAGCTTATGGGGCGGCTACGAGCAGTACTTC.

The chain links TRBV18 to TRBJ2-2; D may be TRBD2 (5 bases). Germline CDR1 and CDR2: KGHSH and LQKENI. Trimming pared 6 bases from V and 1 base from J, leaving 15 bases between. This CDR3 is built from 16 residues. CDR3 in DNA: TGTGCCAGCTCCCCCAGAGGCGGGCTGAACACCGGGGAGCTGTTTTTT. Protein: CASSPRGGLNTGELFF.

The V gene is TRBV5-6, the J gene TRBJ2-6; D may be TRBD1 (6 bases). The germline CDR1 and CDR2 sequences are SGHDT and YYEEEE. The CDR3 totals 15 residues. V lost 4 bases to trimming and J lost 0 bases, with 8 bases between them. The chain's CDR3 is CASSRRGSGANVLTF. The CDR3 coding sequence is TGTGCCAGCAGCCGCAGGGGCTCTGGGGCCAACGTCCTGACTTTC.